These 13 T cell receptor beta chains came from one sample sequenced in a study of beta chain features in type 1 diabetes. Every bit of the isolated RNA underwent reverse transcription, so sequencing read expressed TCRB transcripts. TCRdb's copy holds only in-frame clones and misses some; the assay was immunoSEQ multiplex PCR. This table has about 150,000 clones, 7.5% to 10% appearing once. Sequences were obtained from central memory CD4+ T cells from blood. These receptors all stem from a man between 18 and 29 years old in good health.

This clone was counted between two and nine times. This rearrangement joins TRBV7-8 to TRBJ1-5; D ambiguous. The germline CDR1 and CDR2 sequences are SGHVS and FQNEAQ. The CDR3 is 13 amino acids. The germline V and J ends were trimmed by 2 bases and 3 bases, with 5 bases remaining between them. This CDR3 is CASSLSPNQPQHF. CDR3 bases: TGTGCCAGCAGCTTAAGCCCCAATCAGCCCCAGCATTTT.

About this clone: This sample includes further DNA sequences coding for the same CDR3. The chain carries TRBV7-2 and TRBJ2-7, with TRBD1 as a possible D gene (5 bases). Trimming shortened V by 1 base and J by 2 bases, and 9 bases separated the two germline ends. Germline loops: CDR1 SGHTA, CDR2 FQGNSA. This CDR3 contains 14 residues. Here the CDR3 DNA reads TGTGCCAGCAGCTTAGTCGGCAGGGCCTACGAGCAGTACTTC. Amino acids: CASSLVGRAYEQYF. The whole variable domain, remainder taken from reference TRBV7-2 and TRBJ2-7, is GAGVSQSPSNKVTEKGKDVELRCDPISGHTALYWYRQSLGQGLEFLIYFQGNSAPDKSGLPSDRFSAERTGGSVSTLTIQRTQQEDSAVYLCASSLVGRAYEQYFGPGTRLTVT.

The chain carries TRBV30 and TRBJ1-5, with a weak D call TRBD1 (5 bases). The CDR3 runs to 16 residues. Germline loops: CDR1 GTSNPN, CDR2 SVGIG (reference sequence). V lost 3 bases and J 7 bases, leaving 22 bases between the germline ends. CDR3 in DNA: TGTGCCTGGAGAGACACCGGGACGGGGGGTAGACAGCCCCAGCATTTT. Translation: CAWRDTGTGGRQPQHF. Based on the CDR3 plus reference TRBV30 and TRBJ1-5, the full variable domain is SQTIHQWPATLVQPVGSPLSLECTVEGTSNPNLYWYRQAAGRGLQLLFYSVGIGQISSEVPQNLSASRPQDRQFILSSKKLLLSDSGFYLCAWRDTGTGGRQPQHFGDGTRLSIL.

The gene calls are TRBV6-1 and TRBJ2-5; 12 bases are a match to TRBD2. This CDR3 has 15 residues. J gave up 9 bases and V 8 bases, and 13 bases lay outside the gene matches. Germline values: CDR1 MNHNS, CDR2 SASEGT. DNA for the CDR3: TGTGCCAGCCAGGGGCTAGCGGGGGGGGGAAGGTCCCAGTACTTC. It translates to CASQGLAGGGRSQYF.

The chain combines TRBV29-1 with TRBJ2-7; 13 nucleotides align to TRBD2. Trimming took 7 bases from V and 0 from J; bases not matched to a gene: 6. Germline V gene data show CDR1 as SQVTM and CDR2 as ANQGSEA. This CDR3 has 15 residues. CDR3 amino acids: CSALGLAGSSYEQYF. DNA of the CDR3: TGCAGCGCTTTGGGACTAGCGGGGTCCTCCTACGAGCAGTACTTC.

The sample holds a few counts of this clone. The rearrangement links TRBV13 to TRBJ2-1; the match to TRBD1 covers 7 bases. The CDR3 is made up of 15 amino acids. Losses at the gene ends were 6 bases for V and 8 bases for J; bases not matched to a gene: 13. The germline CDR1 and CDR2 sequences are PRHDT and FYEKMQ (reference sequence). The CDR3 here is CASRNRDRHFDEQFF. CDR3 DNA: TGTGCCAGCAGAAACAGGGACAGACACTTCGATGAGCAGTTCTTC.

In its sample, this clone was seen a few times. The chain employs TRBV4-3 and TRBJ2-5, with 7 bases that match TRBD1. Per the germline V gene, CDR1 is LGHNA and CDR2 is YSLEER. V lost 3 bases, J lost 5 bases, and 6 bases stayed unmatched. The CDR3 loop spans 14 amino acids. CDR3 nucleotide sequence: TGCGCCAGCAGCCAGACAGGGAATAGGGAGACCCAGTACTTC. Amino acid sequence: CASSQTGNRETQYF.

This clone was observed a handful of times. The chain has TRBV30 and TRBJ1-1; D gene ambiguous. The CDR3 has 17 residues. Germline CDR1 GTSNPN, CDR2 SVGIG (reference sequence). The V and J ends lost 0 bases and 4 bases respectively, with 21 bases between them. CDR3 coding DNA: TGTGCCTGGAGTGTACTCGGACGACTCAGAGGGATCACTGAAGCTTTCTTT. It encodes CAWSVLGRLRGITEAFF.

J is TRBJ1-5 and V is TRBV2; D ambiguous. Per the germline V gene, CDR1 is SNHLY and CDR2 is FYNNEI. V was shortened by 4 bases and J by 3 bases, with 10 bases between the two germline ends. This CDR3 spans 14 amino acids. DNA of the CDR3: TGTGCCAGCAGTGCTGGCAGTTACAATCAGCCCCAGCATTTT. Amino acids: CASSAGSYNQPQHF.

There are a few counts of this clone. The CDR3 sequence is CASTEQFTEAFF. DNA for the CDR3: TGTGCCAGCACCGAACAGTTCACTGAAGCTTTCTTT. This sequence joins TRBV6-6 and TRBJ1-1, with D unclear. Trimming stripped 7 bases from V and 4 bases from J, with 10 bases between. CDR3 length: 12 residues. In germline, CDR1 is MNHNY, CDR2 SVGAGI (reference sequence).

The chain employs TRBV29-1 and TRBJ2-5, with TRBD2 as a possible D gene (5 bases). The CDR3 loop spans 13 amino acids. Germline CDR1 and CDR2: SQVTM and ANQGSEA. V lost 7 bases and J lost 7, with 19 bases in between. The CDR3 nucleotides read TGCAGCGCCGGCGGAGGTGATTTAGGGACCCAGTACTTC. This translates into CSAGGGDLGTQYF.

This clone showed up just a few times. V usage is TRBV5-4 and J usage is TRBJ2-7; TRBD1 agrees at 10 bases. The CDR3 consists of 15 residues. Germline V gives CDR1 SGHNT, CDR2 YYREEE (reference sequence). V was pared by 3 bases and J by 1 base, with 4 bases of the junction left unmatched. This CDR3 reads CASSSRDRGSYEQYF. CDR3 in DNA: TGTGCCAGCAGCTCCCGGGACAGGGGATCCTACGAGCAGTACTTC.

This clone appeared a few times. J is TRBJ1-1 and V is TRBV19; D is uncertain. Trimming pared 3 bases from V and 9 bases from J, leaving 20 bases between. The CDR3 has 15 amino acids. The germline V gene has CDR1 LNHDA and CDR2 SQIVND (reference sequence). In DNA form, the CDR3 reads TGTGCCAGTAGTATTTTCGGGCCCCCAAGAGGGAAAGCTTTCTTT. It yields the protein CASSIFGPPRGKAFF.